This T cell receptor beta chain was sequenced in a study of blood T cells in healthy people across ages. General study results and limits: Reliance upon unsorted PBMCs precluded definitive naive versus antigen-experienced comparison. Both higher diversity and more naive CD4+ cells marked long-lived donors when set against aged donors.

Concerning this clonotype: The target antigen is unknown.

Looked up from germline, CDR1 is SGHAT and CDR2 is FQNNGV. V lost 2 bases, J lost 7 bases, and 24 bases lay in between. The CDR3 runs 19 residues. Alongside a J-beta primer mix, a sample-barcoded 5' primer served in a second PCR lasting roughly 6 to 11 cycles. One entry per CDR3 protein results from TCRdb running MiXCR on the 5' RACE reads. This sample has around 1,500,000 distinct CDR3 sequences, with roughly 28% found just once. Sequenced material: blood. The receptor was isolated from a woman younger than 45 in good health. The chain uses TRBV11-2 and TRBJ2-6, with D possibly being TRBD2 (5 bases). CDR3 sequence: CASSLLLDGVGVGANVLTF. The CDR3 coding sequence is TGTGCCAGCAGCTTACTCCTCGACGGGGTAGGAGTGGGCGCCAACGTCCTGACTTTC.